This TCR beta chain was captured by sequencing in a study of blood T cells in healthy people across ages (dated by TCRdb to about 2015). Turning to the overall study: In model experiments, template switching captured about one uniquely barcoded TCR beta cDNA molecule for every two T cells. To avoid experimental bias, donors of different ages were spread randomly across the sequencing lanes. Age-related changes in TCR beta repertoire diversity were measured in the study by deep sequencing normalized with unique cDNA molecular identifiers. Donors were grouped into four age groups: young (average roughly 17 years), middle-aged (about 38), aged (around 60) and long-lived (over 80). Two additional independent replicas of 1 million unique cDNA reads from the same blood draw were analyzed for two donors (one aged 18 to 30 and one aged 80 or older).

The donors were 40 or so Caucasian individuals from Russia, aged roughly 6 to 90 years, who were systemically healthy. Each donor gave ten milliliters of peripheral blood, collected into EDTA-treated Vacutainer tubes. PBMCs were isolated by Ficoll-Paque density-gradient centrifugation, with at least 6 million obtained per sample. Trizol reagent was used to extract total RNA from the PBMCs, yielding at least 6 micrograms per sample. For every donor, an aliquot of PBMCs went through flow cytometry to measure the percentages of naive CD45RAhigh/CD27high T cells. The germline V gene specifies LGHNA as CDR1 and YNFKEQ as CDR2. Its CDR3 holds 17 amino acids, cysteine through phenylalanine. Only the CDR3 region is kept as DNA, spanning 51 bases read in frame from base 1. Trimming takes 0 bases from V and 1 base from J, and the germline ends sit 15 bases apart. Library preparation was by 5' RACE. TCRdb lists the instrument as Illumina HiSeq 2500. A second PCR of about 7 to 12 cycles was run with a J-beta primer mix and a sample-barcoded 5' primer. Each TCR beta cDNA molecule received a unique molecular identifier from a template-switch 5' adaptor carrying 12 random nucleotides. Each sample yielded at least 2.5 million CDR3-containing paired-end reads. The Mint cDNA synthesis kit, primed by a TRBC-specific oligonucleotide, was used to synthesize first-strand cDNA from all RNA. Following uracil-DNA glycosylase treatment, all cDNA underwent a first 18-cycle PCR with the universal primers M1SS and BC2_uni_R. Per the authors' processing: Each sample was normalized by randomly selecting 1 million high-quality reads, each carrying a distinct molecular identifier. Reads sharing molecular identifiers were discarded rather than binned into consensus sequences. MiTCR, set to a Q25 quality threshold and the strictest error-elimination algorithm, was used for CDR3 identification, clonotype clustering and error correction. A nonparametric unseen species model with Euler transformation was used to estimate lower-bound total TCR beta diversity. TCRdb reprocessing: public reads trimmed at Q25 with fastp, clones called with MiXCR, in-frame beta chains kept. Rows are unified per CDR3 protein, each entry keeping the most common DNA and genes. None of the V and J calls come from the authors' own analysis; TCRdb made them. In all, the sample holds about 2 million distinct CDR3 sequences, and roughly 49% of those were seen once. Over 2% of the sample goes to the ten largest clones.

On this clonotype itself: Its antigen remains unidentified. No much larger clonotype is one base removed from it; base qualities were not supplied.

Here is what the overall study found, with its caveats: Compared with the aged group, more naive CD4+ T cells, fewer expanded clones and increased TCR diversity were shown by the long-lived group, suggesting age selection. Because profiling used bulk unsorted PBMCs, naive and antigen-experienced compartments could not be compared conclusively. Estimates of total diversity from one million sequenced T cells were regarded as lower bounds and underestimates. As age increased, observed TCR beta diversity per million T cells dropped in a roughly linear way, and a significant reduction was already evident by age roughly 36. Donor CMV infection status was unknown, potentially confounding age-related changes in expanded clonotypes. A strong correlation was found between observed TCR beta diversity and the percentage of naive T cells measured by flow cytometry.

The sequence derives from a woman aged 40 to 50 in good health. Here the chain combines TRBV4-2 and TRBJ2-5, and the D gene may be TRBD2, 7 bases matching. The sample consisted of blood. The CDR3 region reads CASSQDLAGALQETQYF. The nucleotide sequence is TGTGCCAGCAGCCAAGATCTTGCGGGGGCTCTCCAAGAGACCCAGTACTTC.